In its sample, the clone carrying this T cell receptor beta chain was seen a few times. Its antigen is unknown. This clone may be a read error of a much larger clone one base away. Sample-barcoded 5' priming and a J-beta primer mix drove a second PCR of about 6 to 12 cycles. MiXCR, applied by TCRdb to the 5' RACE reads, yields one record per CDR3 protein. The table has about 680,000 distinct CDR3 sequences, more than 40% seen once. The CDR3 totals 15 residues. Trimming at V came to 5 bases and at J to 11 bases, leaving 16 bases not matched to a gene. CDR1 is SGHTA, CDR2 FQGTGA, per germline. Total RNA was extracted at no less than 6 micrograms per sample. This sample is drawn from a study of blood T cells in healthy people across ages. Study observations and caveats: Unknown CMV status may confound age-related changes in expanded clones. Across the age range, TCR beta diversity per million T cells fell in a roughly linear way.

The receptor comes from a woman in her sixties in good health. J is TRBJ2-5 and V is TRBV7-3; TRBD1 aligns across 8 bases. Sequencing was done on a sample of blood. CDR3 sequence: CASSRGQAPYNEQYF. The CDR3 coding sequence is TGTGCCAGCAGCCGGGGACAGGCGCCCTACAATGAGCAGTACTTC.